The 30 T cell receptor beta chains below come from one sample, sequenced in a study of T cell clonality in common variable immunodeficiency. Study findings and constraints: In common variable immunodeficiency, TCR beta chains reportedly carried fewer deletions and N-nucleotide insertions.

Their cognate antigens are unknown. Data came from immunoSEQ multiplex PCR; TCRdb stores just in-frame clones and leaves some out. The sample shows roughly 14,000 clones, none of them appearing just once. Sequencing was performed on peripheral blood mononuclear cells. The receptors were gathered from a human donor with common variable immunodeficiency.

Of note for this clone: The read terminates 3 residues ahead of where the CDR3 ends, so the germline J gene completes it. The J gene is TRBJ2-7, the V gene TRBV6-2 or TRBV6-3; the D gene is possibly TRBD1 (5 bases). Trimming cost V 5 bases and J 0 bases, with 8 bases left between them. Germline loops: CDR1 MNHEY, CDR2 SVGEGT. CDR3 size: 13 residues. CDR3 sequence: CASSQDSSYEQYF. The part of the CDR3 DNA that was read is TGTGCCAGCAGTCAAGACAGCTCCTACGAG.

As for this clone: The read halts 3 residues ahead of the CDR3 end, with the missing end drawn from the germline J gene. The chain carries TRBV11-1 and TRBJ1-4, with TRBD1 matching 10 bases. Germline V gives CDR1 SGHAT, CDR2 FQDESV (reference sequence). The length of the CDR3 is 15 residues. V shed 2 bases and J 4 bases; nucleotides not matched to a gene: 1. CDR3 DNA (partial): TGTGCCAGCAGCTTACGGACAGGGGGTAATGAAAAA. This codes for CASSLRTGGNEK. The whole CDR3 protein is CASSLRTGGNEKLFF.

On this clone: The CDR3 goes on 3 residues after the read ends, and that part is filled in from the germline J gene. The rearrangement joins TRBV2 to TRBJ1-1; D is perhaps TRBD1 (5 bases). With 0 bases removed from V and 0 bases from J, the gap between germline ends came to 14 bases. The CDR3 is made up of 17 amino acids. Per the germline V gene, CDR1 is SNHLY and CDR2 is FYNNEI. CDR3 DNA (partial): TGTGCCAGCAGTGAAGCCAAAAGGGGCAGGCTGAACACTGAA. This translates into CASSEAKRGRLNTE. The full CDR3 protein is CASSEAKRGRLNTEAFF.

Comment on this clone: Read sequence stops 3 residues before the CDR3 end, and the germline J gene provides the missing end. The chain employs TRBV18 and TRBJ1-1; weak D call: TRBD1 (5 bases). The V gene's germline CDR1 is KGHSH and CDR2 LQKENI. CDR3 length: 17 residues. V was trimmed by 4 bases and J by 3 bases, leaving 21 bases between them. The CDR3 spells CASSLPIYGGQHTEAFF. CDR3 DNA, as far as it was read: TGTGCCAGCTCACTTCCCATCTACGGGGGTCAACACACTGAA.

Regarding this clone: With the read ending 3 residues before the CDR3 end, the germline J gene is used to fill in that end. The chain links TRBV5-1 to TRBJ1-6; 9 bases agree with TRBD1. Unmatched junction bases numbered 3, after V lost 3 bases and J lost 8 bases. Germline CDR1 is SGHRS and CDR2 is YFSETQ. There are 14 residues in the CDR3. The CDR3 bases that were read are TGCGCCAGCAGCTGGGGACAGGGACATTCACCC. This sequence encodes CASSWGQGHSP. From start to end, the CDR3 is CASSWGQGHSPLHF.

CDR3 DNA (partial): TGTGCCAGTAGTATAAGGGACAGCTCCTACGAG. It is translated as CASSIRDSSYE. The whole CDR3 sequence reads CASSIRDSSYEQYF. The chain joins TRBV19 to TRBJ2-7; TRBD1 agrees at 7 bases. From the germline J gene comes the end of the CDR3, since the read stops 3 residues before it. The V gene end was trimmed by 2 bases and the J gene end by 0 bases; junction bases not matched to a gene: 1. The germline CDR1 and CDR2 sequences are LNHDA and SQIVND (reference sequence). The CDR3 covers 14 residues.

In regard to this clone: The read terminates 3 residues ahead of where the CDR3 ends, so the germline J gene completes it. The rearrangement links TRBV7-2 to TRBJ2-7; no reliable D call. The germline gives CDR1 SGHTA, CDR2 FQGNSA. V lost 0 bases, J lost 2 bases, and 11 bases lay in between. This CDR3 region has 15 residues. The CDR3 loop reads CASSLARLETYEQYF. The covered CDR3 bases are TGTGCCAGCAGCTTAGCAAGGCTAGAAACCTACGAG.

Comments on this clone: Read sequence stops 3 residues before the CDR3 end, and the germline J gene provides the missing end. The genes are TRBV18 and TRBJ2-1; TRBD1 matches 8 bases. CDR3 size: 15 residues. The V segment lost 3 bases and the J segment 6 bases; nucleotides outside the gene matches: 7. The germline gives CDR1 KGHSH, CDR2 LQKENI. The CDR3 loop reads CASSPGQELLNEQFF. CDR3 bases read: TGTGCCAGCTCACCGGGACAGGAGCTCCTCAATGAG.

This clone was recorded a few times. The read comes to an end 3 residues before the CDR3 does, leaving the germline J gene to fill in the end. The chain joins TRBV6-1 to TRBJ2-7; D not certain. Trimming took 4 bases from V and 6 from J, leaving 16 bases between them. This CDR3 contains 14 residues. Per germline, CDR1 MNHNS and CDR2 SASEGT. The sequenced part of the CDR3 DNA is TGTGCCAGCAGTGCCTCCGGTCTCCAACCCGAG. Translated: CASSASGLQPE. The whole CDR3 protein reads CASSASGLQPEQYF.

This clone was picked up a small number of times. The sequence runs out 3 residues before the end of the CDR3; the remainder is reconstructed from the germline J gene. The rearrangement uses TRBV7-9 and TRBJ2-1; D is possibly TRBD1 (5 bases). The CDR3 totals 15 residues. CDR1 is SEHNR, CDR2 FQNEAQ, per germline (reference sequence). The V and J ends lost 3 bases and 5 bases respectively, with 14 bases between them. Here the CDR3 reads CASSFKGRTDNEQFF. The part of the CDR3 DNA that was read is TGTGCCAGCAGCTTCAAGGGGCGTACGGACAATGAG.

Regarding this clone: The read stops 3 residues short of the end of the CDR3; the missing end is completed from the germline J gene. This chain connects TRBV2 to TRBJ1-2, with D possibly TRBD1 on 5 matching bases. Trimming took 6 bases from V and 2 from J, leaving 7 bases between them. This CDR3 contains 12 residues. Germline V CDR1 and CDR2: SNHLY, FYNNEI. Here the CDR3 reads CASRGGNYGYTF. CDR3 DNA (partial): TGTGCCAGCAGGGGGGGGAACTATGGC.

Note on this clone: The read falls 3 residues short of the CDR3 end, and the missing part is taken from the germline J gene. This chain connects TRBV7-9 to TRBJ1-1; D gene ambiguous. This CDR3 comprises 12 residues. Trimming took off 5 bases at V and 0 bases at J, with 4 bases between the two ends. CDR1 SEHNR and CDR2 FQNEAQ come from the germline V gene (reference sequence). The sequenced CDR3 bases are TGTGCCAGCAGCCTTGTGAACACTGAA. This sequence encodes CASSLVNTE. The complete CDR3 reads CASSLVNTEAFF.

With respect to this clone: With the read ending 3 residues before the CDR3 end, the germline J gene is used to fill in that end. V and J are TRBV2 and TRBJ1-1; D is perhaps TRBD1 (6 bases). Germline-derived CDR1 and CDR2 are SNHLY and FYNNEI. The CDR3 covers 14 residues. Trimming left V 1 base short and J 4 bases short, with 10 bases between. The DNA read from the CDR3 is TGTGCCAGCAGTGAAGGTCAGGGGAGCACTGAA. The encoded protein is CASSEGQGSTE. The whole CDR3 sequence is CASSEGQGSTEAFF.

Of note for this clone: The sequenced fragment ends 3 residues before the CDR3 boundary, so the rest is inferred from the germline J gene. J is TRBJ1-1 and V is TRBV18, with TRBD1 identical over 8 bases. Losses at the gene ends were 6 bases for V and 0 bases for J; bases not matched to a gene: 9. The CDR3 sequence is 16 residues long. Per the germline V gene, CDR1 is KGHSH and CDR2 is LQKENI. Here the CDR3 reads CASSPGQGHLNTEAFF. The CDR3 DNA, read in part, is TGTGCCAGCTCCCCTGGACAGGGACACTTGAACACTGAA.

With regard to this clone: The read ends 3 residues early relative to the CDR3; the germline J gene fills the gap. The rearrangement joins TRBV6-1 to TRBJ1-1, with a possible D match to TRBD1 (5 bases). Deletions cut 2 bases from V and 0 bases from J, with 7 bases between. The CDR3 is 14 amino acids. Germline CDR1 and CDR2: MNHNS and SASEGT. CDR3 DNA, as far as it was read: TGTGCCAGCAGTGAACTAGGGGTGAACACTGAA. Translating it yields CASSELGVNTE. The complete CDR3 sequence is CASSELGVNTEAFF.

This clone was detected a few times. The sequence runs out 3 residues before the end of the CDR3; the remainder is reconstructed from the germline J gene. V usage is TRBV30 and J usage is TRBJ1-1, with a tentative D call TRBD1 (5 bases). CDR1 is GTSNPN and CDR2 is SVGIG in the germline V gene (reference sequence). Between the trimmed V and J ends, which lost 0 bases and 6 bases, there was a span of 17 bases. The CDR3 sequence is 15 residues long. The CDR3 spells CAWSVPGRERSEAFF. CDR3 DNA, as far as it was read: TGTGCCTGGAGTGTACCCGGCAGGGAGAGGTCTGAA.

This clone has a handful of counts. The CDR3 end lies 3 residues beyond the end of the read and is filled in from the germline J gene. The chain employs TRBV19 and TRBJ2-7, with 9 nucleotides matching TRBD1. Germline V gene data show CDR1 as LNHDA and CDR2 as SQIVND (reference sequence). The CDR3 has 15 amino acids. Trimming cost V 3 bases and J 2 bases; bases outside gene matches: 5. Incomplete CDR3 DNA: TGTGCCAGTAGTATTCGACAGGGGGGAACCTACGAG. Translation: CASSIRQGGTYE. The CDR3 as a whole reads CASSIRQGGTYEQYF.

A word on this clone: The read terminates 3 residues ahead of where the CDR3 ends, so the germline J gene completes it. V gene TRBV20-1 combines with J gene TRBJ2-7; 10 bases are shared with TRBD2. The germline V gene has CDR1 DFQATT and CDR2 SNEGSKA (reference sequence). The CDR3 extends over 15 amino acids. The V segment lost 0 bases and the J segment 4 bases; nucleotides outside the gene matches: 6. CDR3 amino acids: CSARELLAGNYEQYF. CDR3 bases read: TGCAGTGCTAGAGAGCTACTAGCGGGGAATTACGAG.

This clone was seen a handful of times. The read comes to an end 3 residues before the CDR3 does, leaving the germline J gene to fill in the end. The J gene is TRBJ1-1, the V gene TRBV5-1, with 7 positions matching TRBD1. CDR1 SGHRS and CDR2 YFSETQ come from the germline V gene. This CDR3 region has 13 residues. V gave up 7 bases and J gave up 4 bases; unmatched junction bases: 7. The CDR3 DNA, read in part, is TGCGCCAGCCGAGACAGGGAGTCCACTGAA. This sequence encodes CASRDRESTE. The entire CDR3 reads CASRDRESTEAFF.

This clone was recorded at least ten times. The CDR3 end falls 3 residues outside the read, so it is completed with the germline J gene. The chain couples TRBV5-1 to TRBJ1-1; unclear D gene. The CDR3 extends over 13 amino acids. Germline V lookup: CDR1 SGHRS, CDR2 YFSETQ. Trimming removed 5 bases from V and 1 base from J, with 9 bases in between. CDR3 sequence reads: CASRAPGNTEAFF. The sequenced part of the CDR3 DNA is TGCGCCAGCAGAGCCCCGGGGAACACTGAA. Supplemented by reference TRBV5-1 and TRBJ1-1, the full variable domain reads KAGVTQTPRYLIKTRGQQVTLSCSPISGHRSVSWYQQTPGQGLQFLFEYFSETQRNKGNFPGRFSGRQFSNSRSEMNVSTLELGDSALYLCASRAPGNTEAFFGQGTRLTVV.

Points on this clone: Coverage ceases 3 residues before the CDR3 finishes, and the germline J gene fills in the end. V is TRBV5-1 and J is TRBJ1-2; 8 nucleotides match TRBD1. The J segment lost 4 bases and the V segment lost 2 bases, leaving 7 bases of the junction unmatched. CDR1 is SGHRS and CDR2 is YFSETQ in the germline V gene. CDR3 size: 15 residues. The CDR3 region is CASSFGQGLRYGYTF. Incomplete CDR3 DNA: TGCGCCAGCAGCTTCGGACAGGGACTCCGCTATGGC. The full variable domain, completed using reference TRBV5-1 and TRBJ1-2, is KAGVTQTPRYLIKTRGQQVTLSCSPISGHRSVSWYQQTPGQGLQFLFEYFSETQRNKGNFPGRFSGRQFSNSRSEMNVSTLELGDSALYLCASSFGQGLRYGYTFGSGTRLTVV.

To note about this clone: The read gets to within 3 residues of the CDR3 end, and the germline J gene fills in the rest. The chain employs TRBV7-9 and TRBJ2-7; D possibly corresponds to TRBD2 (6 bases). Between the trimmed V and J ends, which lost 5 bases and 0 bases, there was a span of 14 bases. Germline lookup yields CDR1 SEHNR and CDR2 FQNEAQ (reference sequence). The CDR3 is 15 amino acids. The sequenced part of the CDR3 DNA is TGTGCCAGCAGCCCTCCGGGACTCTCCTCCTACGAG. Translated, it gives CASSPPGLSSYE. The CDR3, in full, reads CASSPPGLSSYEQYF.

Concerning this clone: The read terminates 3 residues ahead of where the CDR3 ends, so the germline J gene completes it. The rearrangement links TRBV19 to TRBJ1-1; TRBD1 matches at 8 bases. The germline CDR1 and CDR2 sequences are LNHDA and SQIVND (reference sequence). There are 16 residues in the CDR3. The CDR3 sequence is CASTPNRQGWVPWAFF. Partial CDR3 DNA: TGTGCCAGTACCCCAAACCGACAGGGGTGGGTTCCGTGG.

A word on this clone: The missing CDR3 end, 3 residues past where the read stops, is filled in from the germline J gene. V gene TRBV18 combines with J gene TRBJ1-1; D uncertain. Trimming left V 2 bases short and J 7 bases short, with 8 bases between. CDR1 is KGHSH and CDR2 is LQKENI in the germline V gene. This CDR3 is built from 12 residues. CDR3: CASSPSGVEAFF. The sequenced CDR3 bases are TGTGCCAGCTCACCATCAGGAGTTGAA.

This clone was seen more than once but under ten times. The CDR3 is cut off 3 residues early in the read; its end comes from the germline J gene. The chain uses TRBV19 and TRBJ2-7; no firm D call. Trimming removed 5 bases at V and 3 bases at J, with 11 bases between. The germline CDR1 and CDR2 sequences are LNHDA and SQIVND (reference sequence). There are 13 residues in the CDR3. The covered CDR3 bases are TGTGCCAGTAGTCTGGCCCTAGGCTACGAG. Translating gives CASSLALGYE. The full CDR3 protein reads CASSLALGYEQYF.

CDR3 in amino acids: CASRLGLAASYEQYF. The covered CDR3 bases are TGTGCCAGCAGGTTGGGACTAGCGGCCTCCTACGAG. The rearrangement uses TRBV2 and TRBJ2-7, with TRBD2 identical over 11 bases. Read coverage stops 3 residues before the CDR3 terminus; the germline J gene supplies the remainder. Unmatched junction bases numbered 4, after V lost 6 bases and J lost 0 bases. The CDR3 runs to 15 residues. Germline V gene sequence: CDR1 SNHLY, CDR2 FYNNEI.

This clone was detected a few times. The DNA ends 3 residues before the CDR3 does, and the rest of the CDR3 is filled in from the germline J gene. The rearrangement links TRBV19 to TRBJ2-7; the match to TRBD2 covers 11 bases. J lost 3 bases, V lost 5 bases, and 3 bases had no gene match. The germline V gene has CDR1 LNHDA and CDR2 SQIVND (reference sequence). The CDR3 has 14 residues. The sequenced part of the CDR3 DNA is TGTGCCAGTAGTCAGACTAGCGGGGACTACGAG. It translates to CASSQTSGDYE. From start to end, the CDR3 is CASSQTSGDYEQYF. The entire variable domain, with the rest obtained from reference TRBV19 and TRBJ2-7, is as follows: DGGITQSPKYLFRKEGQNVTLSCEQNLNHDAMYWYRQDPGQGLRLIYYSQIVNDFQKGDIAEGYSVSREKKESFPLTVTSAQKNPTAFYLCASSQTSGDYEQYFGPGTRLTVT.

This clone has a count of ten or more. Coverage ceases 3 residues before the CDR3 finishes, and the germline J gene fills in the end. The rearrangement joins TRBV20-1 to TRBJ1-1; D unresolved. Deletions cut 3 bases from V and 5 bases from J, with 7 bases between. Germline V gene sequence: CDR1 DFQATT, CDR2 SNEGSKA (reference sequence). This CDR3 has 11 amino acids. The CDR3 sequence is CSARSGTEAFF. Incomplete CDR3 DNA: TGCAGTGCTAGGTCCGGGACTGAA.

This clone was seen a handful of times. The CDR3 end lies 3 residues beyond the end of the read and is filled in from the germline J gene. The genes are TRBV6-2 or TRBV6-3 and TRBJ2-1; 7 nucleotides align to TRBD1. The CDR3 length is 17 residues. CDR1 is MNHEY, CDR2 SVGEGT, per germline. V trimming: 0 bases; J trimming: 4 bases; junction bases outside the gene matches: 9. The sequenced CDR3 bases are TGTGCCAGCAGTTACTCAGACGGGGACAGTTTTTACAATGAG. It is translated as CASSYSDGDSFYNE. The full CDR3 is CASSYSDGDSFYNEQFF.

Remarks on this clone: The read ends 3 residues shy of where the CDR3 ends; the end is completed using the germline J gene. The chain has TRBV18 and TRBJ1-6, with unresolved D. This CDR3 is built from 14 residues. V lost 0 bases and J lost 7, with 7 bases in between. CDR1 is KGHSH, CDR2 LQKENI, per germline. The CDR3 loop reads CASSPPSRNSPLHF. The sequenced CDR3 bases are TGTGCCAGCTCACCACCCTCACGGAATTCACCC.